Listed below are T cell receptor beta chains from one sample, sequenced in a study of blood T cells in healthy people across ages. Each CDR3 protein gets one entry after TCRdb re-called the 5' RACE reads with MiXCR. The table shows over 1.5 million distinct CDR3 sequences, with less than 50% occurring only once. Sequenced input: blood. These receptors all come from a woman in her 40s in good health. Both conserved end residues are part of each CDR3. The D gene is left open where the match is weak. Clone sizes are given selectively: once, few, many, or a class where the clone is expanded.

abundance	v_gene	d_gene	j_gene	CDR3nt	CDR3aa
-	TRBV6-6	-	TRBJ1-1	TGTGCCAGCAGTTACTCGGGTATAGGACAGACGAACACTGAAGCTTTCTTT	CASSYSGIGQTNTEAFF
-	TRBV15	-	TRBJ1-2	TGTGCCACCAGCAGAGATTTTGGGGATAACTATGGCTACACCTTC	CATSRDFGDNYGYTF
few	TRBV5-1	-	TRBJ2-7	TGTGCCAGCAGCCCTCTGGGCGGTTACTACGAGCAGTACTTC	CASSPLGGYYEQYF
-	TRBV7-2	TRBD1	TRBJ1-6	TGTGCCAGCAGCTTCGGACAGGGCACCCTCCACTTT	CASSFGQGTLHF
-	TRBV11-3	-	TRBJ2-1	TGTGCCAGCAGCTGGGGGACGGGGGCGTACAATGAGCAGTTCTTC	CASSWGTGAYNEQFF
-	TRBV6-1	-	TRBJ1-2	TGTGCCAGCATTCTCAGTGGAGCCGCTAACTATGGCTACACCTTC	CASILSGAANYGYTF
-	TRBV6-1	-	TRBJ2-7	TGTGCCAGCAGTGGAAGCGGGACAGGACCCTACGAGCAGTACTTC	CASSGSGTGPYEQYF
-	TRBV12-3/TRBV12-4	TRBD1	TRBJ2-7	TGTGCCAGCAGAAAGGCCGGGACAGGGGGCGAGAATGAGCAGTACTTC	CASRKAGTGGENEQYF
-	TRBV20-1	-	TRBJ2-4	TGCAGTGCCCTGGGGACAATACTAGCCAAAAACATTCAGTACTTC	CSALGTILAKNIQYF
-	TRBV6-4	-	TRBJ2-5	TGTGCCAGCAGTGACTGGACTCTGTTTCGGGAGACCCAGTACTTC	CASSDWTLFRETQYF
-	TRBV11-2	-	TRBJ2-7	TGTGCCAGCAGCGGAGGCGCCGGCTGGCTATACGAGCAGTACTTC	CASSGGAGWLYEQYF
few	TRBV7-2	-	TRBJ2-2	TGTGCCAGCAGCTCTGGGAGAAACACCGGGGAGCTGTTTTTT	CASSSGRNTGELFF
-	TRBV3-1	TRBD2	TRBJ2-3	TGTGCCAGCAGTATCATGCTAGCGGGCACAGACACGGATACGCAGTATTTT	CASSIMLAGTDTDTQYF
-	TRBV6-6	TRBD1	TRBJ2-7	TGTGCCAGCGTTTACTCTGGGACAGGGGCTTACAATGAGCAGTACTTC	CASVYSGTGAYNEQYF
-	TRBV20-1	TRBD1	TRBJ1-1	TGCAGTGCTACCAGACAGGGGGCGGACACTGAAGCTTTCTTT	CSATRQGADTEAFF
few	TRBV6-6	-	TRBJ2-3	TGTGCCAGCAGTTACTCAGGACGTGGAGATACGCAGTATTTT	CASSYSGRGDTQYF
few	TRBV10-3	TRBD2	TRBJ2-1	TGTGCCATCAGTGAGCCTGGACTAGCTCAAAAGGGGAATGAGCAGTTCTTC	CAISEPGLAQKGNEQFF
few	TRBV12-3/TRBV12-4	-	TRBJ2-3	TGTGCCAGCAGTTTTATACTCCCTAGCACAGATACGCAGTATTTT	CASSFILPSTDTQYF
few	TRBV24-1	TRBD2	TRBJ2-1	TGTGCCACCAGTGATTTGGCTAGCGGGGACCAGTTCTTC	CATSDLASGDQFF
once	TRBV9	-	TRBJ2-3	TGTGCCAGCAGCGTAGGGATAGCGGATTGGGGAGATACGCAGTATTTT	CASSVGIADWGDTQYF
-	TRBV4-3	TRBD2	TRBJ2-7	TGCGCCAGCAGCCAAGGAGTGGGGACTAGCGGTTACAATGAGCAGTACTTC	CASSQGVGTSGYNEQYF
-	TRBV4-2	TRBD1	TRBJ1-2	TGTGCCAGCAGCCAAGTGGACAGGGGTGAGAGTGGCTACACCTTC	CASSQVDRGESGYTF
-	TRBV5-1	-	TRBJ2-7	TGCGCCAGCAGCGAAGGAAAGACAGGACCAACCTACGAGCAGTACTTC	CASSEGKTGPTYEQYF
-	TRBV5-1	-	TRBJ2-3	TGCGCCAGCAGCTTGGGTGACTATGATCGGGATATGCAGTATTTT	CASSLGDYDRDMQYF
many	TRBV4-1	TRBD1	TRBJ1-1	TGCGCCAGCAGCCAAGATCCCAGGGGGAGGAACACTGAAGCTTTCTTT	CASSQDPRGRNTEAFF
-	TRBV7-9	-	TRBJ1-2	TGTGCCAGCAGCGACCAGACCTCAGGGTGGCGAAGGTCTAACTATGGCTACACCTTC	CASSDQTSGWRRSNYGYTF
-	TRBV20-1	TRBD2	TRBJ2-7	TGCAGTGCTCAAATCCCCGACCTAGCGGGGGCACACTACGAGCAGTACTTC	CSAQIPDLAGAHYEQYF
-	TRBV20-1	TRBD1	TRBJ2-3	TGCAGTGCTAGAGCTCGGGACAGGGCCAGCACAGATACGCAGTATTTT	CSARARDRASTDTQYF
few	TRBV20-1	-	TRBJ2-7	TGCAGAGCCGGGACGGATTCCTACGAGCAGTACTTC	CRAGTDSYEQYF
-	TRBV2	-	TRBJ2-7	TGTGCCGGCAGTAACCTAGGGGGGGACTCCTACGAGCAGTACTTC	CAGSNLGGDSYEQYF